The next 5 T cell receptor beta chains were all read from a single sample in a study of glioma-infiltrating T cells after dendritic cell vaccination. Generated by immunoSEQ multiplex PCR, the TCRdb table keeps only in-frame clones and is missing some. Of under 130,000 clones listed, more than 80% are singletons. The sequencing here drew on blood, taken before dendritic cell vaccination. These TCRs come from a human donor with glioblastoma.

This clone was observed once. The rearrangement links TRBV7-3 to TRBJ1-4, with D possibly being TRBD1 (5 bases). This CDR3 has 15 amino acids. Germline V gene data show CDR1 as SGHTA and CDR2 as FQGTGA. Trimming removed 5 bases from V and 0 bases from J, with 10 bases in between. The CDR3 region is CASSPLTATNEKLFF. CDR3 sequence (DNA): TGTGCCAGCAGCCCCCTGACAGCAACTAATGAAAAACTGTTTTTT.

The rearrangement joins TRBV30 to TRBJ1-1; perhaps TRBD1 as D (6 bases). Per germline, CDR1 GTSNPN and CDR2 SVGIG (reference sequence). The ends were cut back, 8 bases at V and 2 bases at J, with 15 bases in the middle. This CDR3 is built from 13 residues. The CDR3 sequence: CAGGRGGNTEAFF. The CDR3 bases are TGTGCCGGCGGGAGGGGGGGTAACACTGAAGCTTTCTTT.

This chain joins TRBV5-1 and TRBJ1-2; D is unclear. Germline V lookup: CDR1 SGHRS, CDR2 YFSETQ. The V end was cut by 5 bases, the J end by 2 bases, with 22 bases between. This CDR3 comprises 17 residues. The CDR3 DNA sequence: TGCGCCAGCAGAACCCGGGAGACTCCCGGCGGGAACTATGGCTACACCTTC. Protein sequence: CASRTRETPGGNYGYTF.

V and J are TRBV10-3 and TRBJ2-3; D perhaps matches TRBD2 (5 bases). The V gene lost 10 bases and the J gene lost 1 base, with 12 bases spanning the gap. This CDR3 has 13 residues. From germline, CDR1 is ENHRY and CDR2 SYGVKD. This chain's CDR3 is CATAPGGTDTQYF. In nucleotides, the CDR3 is TGTGCCACTGCTCCCGGGGGCACAGATACGCAGTATTTT.

The J gene is TRBJ2-2, the V gene TRBV5-1, with TRBD1 matching 9 bases. Germline CDR1 SGHRS, CDR2 YFSETQ. V was pared by 0 bases and J by 1 base, with 7 bases of the junction left unmatched. The CDR3 length is 18 residues. The CDR3 DNA follows: TGCGCCAGCAGCTTGGAGGGACAGGGAAACCTGAACACCGGGGAGCTGTTTTTT. Protein: CASSLEGQGNLNTGELFF.